Each of the 31 T cell receptor beta chains below was sequenced from the same sample in a study of T cell responses to AZD1222 COVID-19 vaccine. Assay used: immunoSEQ multiplex PCR; TCRdb lists only in-frame clones, some missing. The table lists 140,000 to 150,000 clones, about 89% of them singletons. The sample consisted of peripheral blood, taken 28 days after the second dose of the MenACWY control vaccine. The source of these receptors is an adult who received the MenACWY meningococcal vaccine as a control.

The chain recombines TRBV25-1 with TRBJ2-6; maybe TRBD1 (6 bases). Germline-derived CDR1 and CDR2 are MGHDK and SYGVNS. Trimming pared 6 bases from V and 1 base from J, leaving 10 bases between. This CDR3 spans 15 amino acids. As DNA, the CDR3 is TGTGCCAGCAGAGAACAGGGTTCTGGGGCCAACGTCCTGACTTTC. Residues: CASREQGSGANVLTF.

The chain recombines TRBV3-1 (or the pseudogene TRBV3-2) with TRBJ1-1; tentative D call: TRBD1 (6 bases). Trimming stripped 6 bases from V and 2 bases from J, with 13 bases between. CDR3 length: 14 amino acids. Germline V lookup: CDR1 LGHDT, CDR2 YNNKEL (reference sequence). The CDR3 loop is CASRPQGRNTEAFF. The DNA of the CDR3 is TGTGCCAGCAGACCCCAGGGGCGAAACACTGAAGCTTTCTTT.

The chain couples TRBV29-1 to TRBJ1-2, with D tentatively TRBD1 (5 bases). Per the germline V gene, CDR1 is SQVTM and CDR2 is ANQGSEA. The ends were cut back, 4 bases at V and 4 bases at J, with 19 bases in the middle. The CDR3 length is 15 residues. In DNA form, the CDR3 reads TGCAGCGTTGTCCCGACAGAGAATTTTTCCTATGGCTACACCTTC. As protein: CSVVPTENFSYGYTF.

The chain is built from TRBV5-4 and TRBJ2-7; 9 nucleotides align to TRBD1. Trimming removed 4 bases from V and 1 base from J; junction bases left unmatched: 6. CDR3 length: 15 amino acids. Germline V lookup: CDR1 SGHNT, CDR2 YYREEE (reference sequence). This chain's CDR3 is CASSPPGQGSYEQYF. CDR3 DNA sequence: TGTGCCAGCAGCCCGCCCGGACAGGGGTCCTACGAGCAGTACTTC.

The V call is TRBV19, the J call TRBJ1-4, with 10 bases that match TRBD1. This CDR3 comprises 14 residues. The V gene end was trimmed by 4 bases and the J gene end by 11 bases; junction bases not matched to a gene: 7. Germline CDR1 and CDR2: LNHDA and SQIVND (reference sequence). CDR3 in amino acids: CASSKGQGLKKLFF. The CDR3 DNA is TGTGCCAGTAGTAAGGGACAGGGGTTGAAGAAACTGTTTTTT.

The chain combines TRBV7-2 with TRBJ2-7, with 9 bases that match TRBD1. V lost 4 bases, J lost 6 bases, and 7 bases stayed unmatched. The V gene's germline CDR1 is SGHTA and CDR2 FQGNSA. The CDR3 extends over 14 amino acids. The CDR3 bases are TGTGCCAGCAGCTCAAGGACAGGGGTAATCGAGCAGTACTTC. Amino acid sequence: CASSSRTGVIEQYF.

The V gene is TRBV5-1, the J gene TRBJ1-4; D is possibly TRBD1 (6 bases). The V gene's germline CDR1 is SGHRS and CDR2 YFSETQ. This CDR3 contains 16 residues. V was shortened by 4 bases and J by 3 bases, with 16 bases between the two germline ends. The DNA of the CDR3 is TGCGCCAGCAGCCAGGGGCCGGACTCCCCTAATGAAAAACTGTTTTTT. Residues: CASSQGPDSPNEKLFF. The variable domain in full, with the rest retrieved from reference TRBV5-1 and TRBJ1-4, is KAGVTQTPRYLIKTRGQQVTLSCSPISGHRSVSWYQQTPGQGLQFLFEYFSETQRNKGNFPGRFSGRQFSNSRSEMNVSTLELGDSALYLCASSQGPDSPNEKLFFGSGTQLSVL.

Only a few counts were recorded for this clone. CDR3 sequence: CASRDAGTGEGYTF. The CDR3 nucleotides are TGTGCCAGCAGAGACGCCGGGACAGGCGAAGGCTACACCTTC. The gene calls are TRBV2 and TRBJ1-2; 8 bases map to TRBD1. V gave up 6 bases and J gave up 8 bases; unmatched junction bases: 11. The CDR3 is 14 amino acids. Germline assignment: CDR1 SNHLY and CDR2 FYNNEI.

In the case of this clone: A junction end diverges from the germline sequence, so it may reflect a read error. V and J are TRBV7-3 and TRBJ2-5, with TRBD1 identical over 12 bases. CDR1 is SGHTA and CDR2 is FQGTGA in the germline V gene. The CDR3 loop spans 23 amino acids. The CDR3 loop is CASSLTLPGRLGTGGTETETQYF. CDR3 sequence (DNA): TGTGCCAGCAGCCTAACGTTGCCTGGGCGGTTGGGGACAGGGGGCACCGAGACAGAGACCCAGTACTTC.

The chain recombines TRBV19 with TRBJ2-7; D is unclear. Germline CDR1 LNHDA, CDR2 SQIVND (reference sequence). The CDR3 runs 14 residues. V was shortened by 0 bases and J by 0 bases, with 6 bases between the two germline ends. CDR3 protein: CASSIEGGSYEQYF. CDR3 nucleotide sequence: TGTGCCAGTAGTATAGAGGGCGGCTCCTACGAGCAGTACTTC.

This chain links TRBV2 with TRBJ2-1, with 7 bases matching TRBD1. This CDR3 has 16 residues. Per germline, CDR1 SNHLY and CDR2 FYNNEI. The V and J ends lost 1 base and 3 bases, in that order; junction bases with no gene match: 6. This chain's CDR3 is CASSEESGQVYNEQFF. CDR3 nucleotide sequence: TGTGCCAGCAGTGAAGAATCCGGACAGGTCTACAATGAGCAGTTCTTC.

The chain has TRBV3-1 (or the pseudogene TRBV3-2) and TRBJ2-3, with D unresolved. The CDR3 extends over 15 amino acids. V lost 3 bases and J lost 4, with 14 bases in between. Germline-derived CDR1 and CDR2 are LGHDT and YNNKEL (reference sequence). The CDR3 DNA reads TGTGCCAGCAGCCAGACCCCCTGGTCCTCAGATACGCAGTATTTT. Protein: CASSQTPWSSDTQYF.

V gene TRBV12-5 combines with J gene TRBJ2-5, with D hard to call. The CDR3 spans 12 residues. Germline assignment: CDR1 LGHNT and CDR2 FRNRAP. The V end lost 1 base, the J end lost 3 bases, and 3 bases lay between the germline ends. CDR3 sequence (DNA): TGTGCTAGTGGTTTGGAAGAAGAGACCCAGTACTTC. Its protein is CASGLEEETQYF.

The chain is built from TRBV28 and TRBJ1-5, with D possibly matching TRBD1 (5 bases). Germline V lookup: CDR1 MDHEN, CDR2 SYDVKM. The CDR3 is 14 amino acids. Trimming cost V 5 bases and J 0 bases, with 8 bases left between them. CDR3 DNA: TGTGCCAGCAGTGACCAGGGTAGCAATCAGCCCCAGCATTTT. Residues: CASSDQGSNQPQHF.

This chain joins TRBV5-5 and TRBJ1-2; TRBD1 matches 8 bases. With 2 bases clipped from V and 8 bases from J, the junction kept 5 bases outside the gene matches. Germline V gene sequence: CDR1 SGHKS, CDR2 YYEKEE (reference sequence). The length of the CDR3 is 13 residues. In DNA form, the CDR3 reads TGTGCCAGCAGCTTTCAGGGGGCTGGCGGCTACACCTTC. This encodes CASSFQGAGGYTF.

This clone was recorded a few times. The gene calls are TRBV19 and TRBJ1-5; 10 nucleotides match TRBD1. The germline V gene encodes CDR1 LNHDA and CDR2 SQIVND (reference sequence). V was pared by 5 bases and J by 1 base, with 11 bases of the junction left unmatched. The CDR3 is 18 amino acids. CDR3 region: CASSVSGTGDRSNQPQHF. The CDR3 nucleotides are TGTGCCAGTAGTGTATCCGGGACAGGGGACCGGAGCAATCAGCCCCAGCATTTT.

This chain joins TRBV7-3 and TRBJ2-6, with D tentatively TRBD1 (6 bases). This CDR3 is 18 amino acids long. V lost 4 bases and J 9 bases, leaving 25 bases between the germline ends. The germline gives CDR1 SGHTA, CDR2 FQGTGA. The CDR3 region is CASSYQTGATPAYNVLTF. CDR3 DNA sequence: TGTGCCAGCAGCTACCAGACAGGAGCAACCCCAGCGTACAACGTCCTGACTTTC. The full variable domain, with the rest looked up from reference TRBV7-3 and TRBJ2-6, is GAGVSQTPSNKVTEKGKYVELRCDPISGHTALYWYRQSLGQGPEFLIYFQGTGAADDSGLPNDRFFAVRPEGSVSTLKIQRTERGDSAVYLCASSYQTGATPAYNVLTFGAGSRLTVL.

The chain has TRBV3-1 (or the pseudogene TRBV3-2) and TRBJ2-7, with D perhaps matching TRBD1 or TRBD2 (5 bases each). Germline CDR1 LGHDT, CDR2 YNNKEL (reference sequence). V was pared by 3 bases and J by 0 bases, with 18 bases between. This CDR3 has 17 residues. The CDR3 bases are TGTGCCAGCAGCCAGGGGGAACAGGACGTCTTCTCCTACGAGCAGTACTTC. It is translated as CASSQGEQDVFSYEQYF.

V is TRBV18 and J is TRBJ2-5; D is possibly TRBD2 (6 bases). The CDR3 extends over 14 amino acids. CDR1 is KGHSH, CDR2 LQKENI, per germline. Trimming removed 3 bases at V and 5 bases at J, with 13 bases between. CDR3 nucleotides: TGTGCCAGCTCACCGCCGGCAGGAGGGGAGACCCAGTACTTC. This sequence encodes CASSPPAGGETQYF.

The chain recombines TRBV29-1 with TRBJ2-6; a weak D match, TRBD2 (6 bases). Trimming removed 5 bases at V and 1 base at J, with 12 bases between. The CDR3 contains 15 residues. Germline V gives CDR1 SQVTM, CDR2 ANQGSEA. This CDR3 is CSVWVGGSGANVLTF. In DNA, the CDR3 is TGCAGCGTTTGGGTGGGGGGTTCTGGGGCCAACGTCCTGACTTTC. Supplemented by reference TRBV29-1 and TRBJ2-6, the full variable domain reads SAVISQKPSRDICQRGTSLTIQCQVDSQVTMMFWYRQQPGQSLTLIATANQGSEATYESGFVIDKFPISRPNLTFSTLTVSNMSPEDSSIYLCSVWVGGSGANVLTFGAGSRLTVL.

The DNA for the CDR3 is TGTGCCTGCGAAGGGCCGGGACCCGCTGGGTATGAGCAGTTCTTC. It specifies CACEGPGPAGYEQFF. The chain joins TRBV30 to TRBJ2-1; either TRBD1 or TRBD2 may fit D (5 bases each). This CDR3 region has 15 residues. The V and J ends lost 6 bases and 8 bases respectively, with 23 bases between them. The germline gives CDR1 GTSNPN, CDR2 SVGIG (reference sequence).

The rearrangement uses TRBV7-2 and TRBJ2-7; D remains ambiguous. Trimming removed 3 bases from V and 3 bases from J, with 15 bases in between. Germline assignment: CDR1 SGHTA and CDR2 FQGNSA. The CDR3 contains 15 residues. The CDR3 sequence: CASSFFKSANYEQYF. The CDR3 bases are TGTGCCAGCAGCTTTTTTAAGTCAGCGAACTACGAGCAGTACTTC.

This clone was observed a few times. The genes are TRBV4-3 and TRBJ1-5, with D possibly being TRBD1 (6 bases). Looked up from germline, CDR1 is LGHNA and CDR2 is YSLEER. V lost 0 bases and J lost 4, with 13 bases in between. CDR3 length: 16 amino acids. The CDR3 loop is CASSQDLRTGNQPQHF. The CDR3 DNA sequence: TGCGCCAGCAGCCAAGATCTTCGCACAGGGAATCAGCCCCAGCATTTT.

CDR3 residues: CASSLGQAIYEQYF. In DNA form, the CDR3 reads TGTGCCAGCAGTTTAGGTCAGGCGATTTACGAGCAGTACTTC. The V gene is TRBV28, the J gene TRBJ2-7; the D is unclear. The CDR3 sequence is 14 residues long. V was pared by 2 bases and J by 4 bases, with 12 bases between. Germline V gene data show CDR1 as MDHEN and CDR2 as SYDVKM.

This clone has only one observation. The rearrangement uses TRBV3-1 (or the pseudogene TRBV3-2) and TRBJ2-5; D unclear. Germline V gene sequence: CDR1 LGHDT, CDR2 YNNKEL (reference sequence). CDR3 length: 12 amino acids. The V and J ends lost 2 bases and 5 bases respectively, with 6 bases between them. The CDR3 sequence is CASSQIQETQYF. The CDR3 region has the DNA TGTGCCAGCAGCCAAATTCAGGAGACCCAGTACTTC.

The genes are TRBV6-6 and TRBJ1-1; tentative D call: TRBD1 (5 bases). The length of the CDR3 is 14 residues. Deletions cut 5 bases from V and 1 base from J, with 11 bases between. Germline CDR1 is MNHNY and CDR2 is SVGAGI (reference sequence). The CDR3 region is CASSDGTANTEAFF. The DNA for the CDR3 is TGTGCCAGCAGTGACGGGACGGCGAACACTGAAGCTTTCTTT.

This rearrangement joins TRBV6-5 to TRBJ1-1; D remains unclear. V shed 4 bases and J shed 1 base, with 7 bases lying between them. This CDR3 is built from 13 residues. Germline lookup yields CDR1 MNHEY and CDR2 SVGAGI. The CDR3 region is CASSLRQNTEAFF. The CDR3 DNA follows: TGTGCCAGCAGTTTGCGACAGAACACTGAAGCTTTCTTT.

The J gene is TRBJ2-1, the V gene TRBV7-2, with a tentative D call TRBD2 (6 bases). Trimming took 1 base from V and 4 from J, leaving 11 bases between them. CDR1 and CDR2 from the germline V gene are SGHTA and FQGNSA. CDR3 size: 15 residues. This chain's CDR3 is CASSLGLALYNEQFF. CDR3 in DNA: TGTGCCAGCAGCTTAGGCCTAGCGTTATACAATGAGCAGTTCTTC.

The V gene is TRBV27, the J gene TRBJ2-7; possible D gene TRBD1, 6 bases. The ends were cut back, 2 bases at V and 3 bases at J, with 14 bases in the middle. The CDR3 is made up of 15 amino acids. CDR1 is MNHEY, CDR2 SMNVEV, per germline (reference sequence). CDR3 amino acids: CASSLLLGARYEQYF. The CDR3 nucleotides are TGTGCCAGCAGTTTACTTTTGGGGGCCCGCTACGAGCAGTACTTC.

This clone was counted once. The chain joins TRBV19 to TRBJ2-4; a weak D match, TRBD1 (6 bases). The germline V gene has CDR1 LNHDA and CDR2 SQIVND (reference sequence). Trimming shortened V by 3 bases and J by 1 base, and 7 bases separated the two germline ends. This CDR3 has 14 amino acids. The CDR3 spells CASSIQGAKNIQYF. DNA for the CDR3: TGTGCCAGTAGTATCCAGGGGGCCAAAAACATTCAGTACTTC.

The V and J genes are TRBV19 and TRBJ1-6; tentatively, D is TRBD1 (5 bases). Germline CDR1 LNHDA, CDR2 SQIVND (reference sequence). V shed 4 bases and J shed 6 bases, with 10 bases lying between them. The CDR3 consists of 14 residues. In DNA form, the CDR3 reads TGTGCCAGTAGTAGCCGGGACGGTAATTCACCCCTCCACTTT. It encodes CASSSRDGNSPLHF.